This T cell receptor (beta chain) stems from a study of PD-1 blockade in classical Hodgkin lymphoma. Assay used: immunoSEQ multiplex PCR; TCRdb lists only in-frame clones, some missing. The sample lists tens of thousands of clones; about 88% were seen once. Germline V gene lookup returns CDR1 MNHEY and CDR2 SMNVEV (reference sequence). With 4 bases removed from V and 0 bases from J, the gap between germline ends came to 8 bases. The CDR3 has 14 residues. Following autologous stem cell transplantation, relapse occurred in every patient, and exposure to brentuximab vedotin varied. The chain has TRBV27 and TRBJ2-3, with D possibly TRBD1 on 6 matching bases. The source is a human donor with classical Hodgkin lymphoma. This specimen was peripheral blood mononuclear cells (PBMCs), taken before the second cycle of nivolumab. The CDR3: CASSSQGSTDTQYF. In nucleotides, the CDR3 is TGTGCCAGCAGTTCTCAGGGGAGCACAGATACGCAGTATTTT.